The 6 T cell receptor beta chains presented below share a single source sample, sequenced in a study of spatial heterogeneity in lung cancer. This sample's time point: sample taken at primary tumor resection. In each case, whole RNA from tumor, nontumor lung or frozen PBMC was sequenced unsorted. TCRdb reanalysed the 5' RACE reads using MiXCR and keeps one entry per CDR3 protein. The sample comprises tens of thousands of distinct CDR3 sequences, 6% to 9% of which are singletons, and 2.9% rests with the top ten. The sequences come from PBMCs, collected at surgery. All receptors derive from a female donor with early-stage non-small cell lung cancer.

The chain carries TRBV6-2 or TRBV6-3 and TRBJ2-5, with 8 bases fitting TRBD2. This CDR3 is 16 amino acids long. CDR1 is MNHEY and CDR2 is SVGEGT in the germline V gene. The junction had 10 bases not matched to a gene; V was cut back by 4 bases and J by 3 bases. CDR3: CASSSPPRGGEETQYF. The CDR3 nucleotides are TGTGCCAGCAGTTCCCCCCCCCGGGGGGGTGAAGAGACCCAGTACTTC.

In this sample, this clonotype turned up a few times. The chain couples TRBV19 to TRBJ2-3; a weak D match, TRBD1 (6 bases). Trimming removed 10 bases from V and 0 bases from J, with 14 bases in between. Germline-derived CDR1 and CDR2 are LNHDA and SQIVND (reference sequence). This CDR3 has 14 amino acids. The CDR3 DNA reads as TGTGCCACCCGACAGGTTACTAGCACAGATACGCAGTATTTT. Protein sequence: CATRQVTSTDTQYF.

Many counts were recorded for this clonotype. This chain joins TRBV20-1 and TRBJ2-7; tentative D call: TRBD1 (5 bases). Germline V gene lookup returns CDR1 DFQATT and CDR2 SNEGSKA (reference sequence). Trimming removed 0 bases from V and 9 bases from J, with 24 bases in between. CDR3 size: 16 residues. DNA for the CDR3: TGCAGTGCTAGAGATTCTCTGGCAGGGCAGATAGCAGGGCAGTACTTC. This sequence encodes CSARDSLAGQIAGQYF.

This chain uses TRBV11-3 with TRBJ2-1; no clear D gene. The CDR3 length is 15 residues. CDR1 SGHNT and CDR2 YENEEA come from the germline V gene. V was trimmed by 0 bases and J by 4 bases, leaving 10 bases between them. CDR3 DNA: TGTGCCAGCAGCTTAGAGGCAGGACCGTACAATGAGCAGTTCTTC. The encoded protein is CASSLEAGPYNEQFF.

The sample holds many counts of this clonotype. The chain combines TRBV7-2 with TRBJ1-1; possible D gene TRBD1, 6 bases. Trimming left V 0 bases short and J 4 bases short, with 15 bases between. This CDR3 region has 16 residues. The germline V gene encodes CDR1 SGHTA and CDR2 FQGNSA. The CDR3 spells CASSLAGGRRGTEAFF. The CDR3, as DNA: TGTGCCAGCAGCTTAGCGGGGGGGCGCCGGGGCACTGAAGCTTTCTTT. Full variable domain (missing parts from reference TRBV7-2 and TRBJ1-1): GAGVSQSPSNKVTEKGKDVELRCDPISGHTALYWYRQSLGQGLEFLIYFQGNSAPDKSGLPSDRFSAERTGGSVSTLTIQRTQQEDSAVYLCASSLAGGRRGTEAFFGQGTRLTVV.

The table lists this clonotype with a few counts. DNA of the CDR3: TGTGCCAGCAGCCCCGGGACAGGGTACGAGCAGTACTTC. The encoded protein is CASSPGTGYEQYF. The chain uses TRBV7-9 and TRBJ2-7, with TRBD1 matching 9 bases. The germline V gene encodes CDR1 SEHNR and CDR2 FQNEAQ (reference sequence). The V gene end was trimmed by 5 bases and the J gene end by 4 bases; junction bases not matched to a gene: 3. CDR3 length equals 13 residues.